This T cell receptor (beta chain) was documented in a study of blood T cell repertoires in COVID-19. V was shortened by 4 bases and J by 5 bases, with 8 bases between the two germline ends. The CDR3 contains 11 residues. Looked up from germline, CDR1 is DFQATT and CDR2 is SNEGSKA (reference sequence). Only in-frame clones appear in the TCRdb table, and some are missing; sequencing was by immunoSEQ multiplex PCR. The sample records 150,000 to 200,000 clones, 84% being singletons. The chain links TRBV20-1 to TRBJ1-1, with D maybe TRBD1 (6 bases). The clonotype originates from a man between 45 and 60 years old who had recovered from COVID-19. Input material: PBMCs or T cells enriched from blood (not recorded which). Written as DNA, the CDR3 is TGCAGTGCTACCAGGGGTACTGAAGCTTTCTTT. Its protein is CSATRGTEAFF.